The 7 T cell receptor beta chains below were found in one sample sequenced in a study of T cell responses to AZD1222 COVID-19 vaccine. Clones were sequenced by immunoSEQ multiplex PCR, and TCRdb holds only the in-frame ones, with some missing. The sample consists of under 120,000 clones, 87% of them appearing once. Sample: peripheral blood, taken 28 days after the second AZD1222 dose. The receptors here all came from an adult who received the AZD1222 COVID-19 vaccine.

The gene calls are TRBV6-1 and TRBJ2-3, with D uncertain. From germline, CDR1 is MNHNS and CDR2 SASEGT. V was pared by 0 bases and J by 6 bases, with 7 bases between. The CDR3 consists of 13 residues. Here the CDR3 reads CASSEAPSDTQYF. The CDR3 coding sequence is TGTGCCAGCAGTGAAGCGCCGAGCGATACGCAGTATTTT.

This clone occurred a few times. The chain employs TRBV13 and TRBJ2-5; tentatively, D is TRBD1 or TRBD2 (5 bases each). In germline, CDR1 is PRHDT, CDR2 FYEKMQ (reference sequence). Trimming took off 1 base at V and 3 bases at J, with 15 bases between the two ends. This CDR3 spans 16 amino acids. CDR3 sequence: CASSLDSGTKKETQYF. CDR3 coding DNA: TGTGCCAGCAGCTTAGACTCCGGGACCAAAAAAGAGACCCAGTACTTC.

This chain's CDR3 is CASMSTGTSSGANVLTF. CDR3 DNA sequence: TGTGCCAGTATGTCTACAGGGACCTCCTCTGGGGCCAACGTCCTGACTTTC. This rearrangement joins TRBV19 to TRBJ2-6; D perhaps matches TRBD1 (6 bases). Trimming removed 7 bases from V and 0 bases from J, with 16 bases in between. The V gene's germline CDR1 is LNHDA and CDR2 SQIVND (reference sequence). This CDR3 region has 17 residues.

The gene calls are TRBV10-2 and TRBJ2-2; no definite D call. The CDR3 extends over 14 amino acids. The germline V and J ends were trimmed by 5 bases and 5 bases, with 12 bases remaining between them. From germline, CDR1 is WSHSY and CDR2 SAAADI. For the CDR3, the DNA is TGCGCCAGCAGTACGGTCCCAAATACCGGGGAGCTGTTTTTT. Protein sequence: CASSTVPNTGELFF.

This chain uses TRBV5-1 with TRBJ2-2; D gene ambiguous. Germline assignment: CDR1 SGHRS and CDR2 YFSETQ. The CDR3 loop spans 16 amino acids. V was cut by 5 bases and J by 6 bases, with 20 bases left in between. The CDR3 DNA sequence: TGCGCCAGCAGTCCTCGGCAGGTCGGATCCTCCGGGGAGCTGTTTTTT. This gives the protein CASSPRQVGSSGELFF.

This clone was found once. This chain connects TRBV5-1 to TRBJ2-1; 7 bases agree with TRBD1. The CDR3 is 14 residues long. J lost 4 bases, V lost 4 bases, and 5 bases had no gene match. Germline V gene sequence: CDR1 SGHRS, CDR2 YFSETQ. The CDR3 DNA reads TGCGCCAGCAGCGGGAACAGGGGATACAATGAGCAGTTCTTC. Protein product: CASSGNRGYNEQFF.

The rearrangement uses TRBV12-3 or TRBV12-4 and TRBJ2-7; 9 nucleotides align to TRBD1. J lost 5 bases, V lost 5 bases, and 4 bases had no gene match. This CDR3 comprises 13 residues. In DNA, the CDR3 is TGTGCCAGCAGTCCGGGACAGGGAAACGAGCAGTACTTC. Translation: CASSPGQGNEQYF.